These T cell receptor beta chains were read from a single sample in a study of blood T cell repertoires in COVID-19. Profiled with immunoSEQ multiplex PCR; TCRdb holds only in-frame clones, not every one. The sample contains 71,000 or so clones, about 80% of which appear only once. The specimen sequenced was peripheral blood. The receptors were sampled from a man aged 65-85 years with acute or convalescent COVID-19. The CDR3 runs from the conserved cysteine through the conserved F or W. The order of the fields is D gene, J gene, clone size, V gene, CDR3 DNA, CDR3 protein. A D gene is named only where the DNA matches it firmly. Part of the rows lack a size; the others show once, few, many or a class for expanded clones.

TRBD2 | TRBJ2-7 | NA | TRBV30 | TGTGCCTGGAGAATTCCGGGACTAGCTTCGTACGAGCAGTACTTC | CAWRIPGLASYEQYF
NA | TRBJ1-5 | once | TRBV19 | TGTGCCAGTAGTAAACGGGTCGTGAGCAATCAGCCCCAGCATTTT | CASSKRVVSNQPQHF
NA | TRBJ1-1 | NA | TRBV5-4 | TGTGCCAGCAGCTTGGTTACAGGGAGAATCGGGCGTGACACTGAAGCTTTCTTT | CASSLVTGRIGRDTEAFF
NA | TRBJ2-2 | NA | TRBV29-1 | TGCAGCGTTGAAGGGACTGTGAACACCGGGGAGCTGTTTTTT | CSVEGTVNTGELFF
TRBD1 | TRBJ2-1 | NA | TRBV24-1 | TGTGCCACCAGTGATTTGGGGACAGGGGGGTCTCGGGTCAATGAGCAGTTCTTC | CATSDLGTGGSRVNEQFF
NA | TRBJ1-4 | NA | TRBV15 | TGTGCCACCAGCACCGCGACAGGCCTTAATGAAAAACTGTTTTTT | CATSTATGLNEKLFF
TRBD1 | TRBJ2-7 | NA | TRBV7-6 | TGTGCTTCGGGACAGACCACCTACGAGCAGTACTTC | CASGQTTYEQYF
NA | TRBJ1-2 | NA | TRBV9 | TGTGCCAGCAGCAGCCGACACGACCTATGGGGCTACACCTTC | CASSSRHDLWGYTF
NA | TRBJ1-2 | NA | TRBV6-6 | TGTGCCATCAGTGAGGGTAACTATGGCTACACCTTC | CAISEGNYGYTF
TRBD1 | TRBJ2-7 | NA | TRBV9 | TGTGCCAGCAGCGCTCGACAGGGGGCCACGTTCTCTATTGGGGAGCAGTACTTC | CASSARQGATFSIGEQYF
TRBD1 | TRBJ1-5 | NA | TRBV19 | TGTGTCAGTAGTAGGGACAGCGCTCACGGGGCCCAGCATTTT | CVSSRDSAHGAQHF
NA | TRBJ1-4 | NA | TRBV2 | TGTGCCAGCAGTGAGGGTCGCCGGGGGATTAATGAAAAACTGTTTTTT | CASSEGRRGINEKLFF
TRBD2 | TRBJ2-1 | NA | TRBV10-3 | TGTGCCGCCGTCAGCGGGGGGGTACTACACAATGAGCAGTTCTTC | CAAVSGGVLHNEQFF
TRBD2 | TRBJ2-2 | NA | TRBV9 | TGTGCCAGCAGCTCTCCCCCCGGGACTAGCGGGAGGGTCGTACTGAACACCGGGGAGCTGTTTTTT | CASSSPPGTSGRVVLNTGELFF
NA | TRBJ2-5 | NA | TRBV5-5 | TGTGCCAGCATTTCTATCCCGGAGACAGCGAATCAAGAGACCCAGTACTTC | CASISIPETANQETQYF
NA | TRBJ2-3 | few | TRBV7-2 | TGTGCCAGCAGCCCACCGGGACATGGTACAGATACGCAGTATTTT | CASSPPGHGTDTQYF
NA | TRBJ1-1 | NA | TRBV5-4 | TGTGCCAGCAGCCCCGGGAGTTGGAACACTGAAGCTTTCTTT | CASSPGSWNTEAFF
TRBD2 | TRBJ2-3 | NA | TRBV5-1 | TGCGCCAGCCAGGACAAGGGATCTAGCGGGAGGAGGGGAGATACGCAGTATTTT | CASQDKGSSGRRGDTQYF
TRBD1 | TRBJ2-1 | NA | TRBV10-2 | TGCGCCAGCAGTGGTGGGGACAGGGGGTTTAATGAGCAGTTCTTC | CASSGGDRGFNEQFF
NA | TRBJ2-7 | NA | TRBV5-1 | TGCGCCAGCAGCTTGACAGTCTCCTACGAGCAGTACTTC | CASSLTVSYEQYF
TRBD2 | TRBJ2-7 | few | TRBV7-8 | TGTGCCAGCAGCTTATTGGGGCGGGAGAACTACGAGCAGTACTTC | CASSLLGRENYEQYF
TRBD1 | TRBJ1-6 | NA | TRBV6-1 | TGTGCCAGCAGTGACAGGGGGAATTCACCCCTCCACTTT | CASSDRGNSPLHF
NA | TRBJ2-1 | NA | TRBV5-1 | TGCGCCAGCAGCTTGCCGGGGAGGATTGAGCAGTTCTTC | CASSLPGRIEQFF
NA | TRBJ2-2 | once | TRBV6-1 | TGTGCCAGCAGTGACCCTCGCCCAGGGCACACCGGGGAGCTGTTTTTT | CASSDPRPGHTGELFF
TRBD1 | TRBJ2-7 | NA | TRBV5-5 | TGTGCCAGCAGCTTGGTGGGACAGGATTACGAGCAGTACTTC | CASSLVGQDYEQYF
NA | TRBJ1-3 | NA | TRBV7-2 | TGTGCCAGCAGCTTAGAGGAGTTTTGGGGAAACACCATATATTTT | CASSLEEFWGNTIYF
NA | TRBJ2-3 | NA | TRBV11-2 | TGTGCCAGCAGCACTAAGAGCGGTTTCACAGATACGCAGTATTTT | CASSTKSGFTDTQYF
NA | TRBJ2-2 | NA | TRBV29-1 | TGCAGCGTTGAAGGGACACTGAACACCGGGGAGCTGTTTTTT | CSVEGTLNTGELFF
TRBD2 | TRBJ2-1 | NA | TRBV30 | TGTGCCTGGAGTGGGACTAGCGGGAACTACAATGAGCAGTTCTTC | CAWSGTSGNYNEQFF
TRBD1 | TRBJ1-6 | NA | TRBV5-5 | TGTGCCAGCAGCTTGATCGGACAGGGGGCTTATTCACCCCTCCACTTT | CASSLIGQGAYSPLHF
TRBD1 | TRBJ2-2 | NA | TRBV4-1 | TGCGCCAGCAGCCACCCGGGACAGGGGTTTTCCGGGGAGCTGTTTTTT | CASSHPGQGFSGELFF
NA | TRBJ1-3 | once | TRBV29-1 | TGCAGCGTCCTTCTCGGCGGGTCTGGAAACACCATATATTTT | CSVLLGGSGNTIYF
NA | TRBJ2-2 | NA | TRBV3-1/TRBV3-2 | TGTGCCAGCAGCCAAGGAACAGGTACCGGGGAGCTGTTTTTT | CASSQGTGTGELFF
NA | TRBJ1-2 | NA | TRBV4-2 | TGTGCCAGCAGCCCCCTCGTGGGAGACACCATTAACTATGGCTACACCTTC | CASSPLVGDTINYGYTF
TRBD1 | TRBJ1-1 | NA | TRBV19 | TGTGCCAGTAGTCTCATACCGGGACAGGGGGCCCCTGAAGCTTTCTTT | CASSLIPGQGAPEAFF
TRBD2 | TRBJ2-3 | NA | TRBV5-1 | TGCGCCAGCAGCTTCCCGACTAGCGGGACGACCAGGGATACGCAGTATTTT | CASSFPTSGTTRDTQYF
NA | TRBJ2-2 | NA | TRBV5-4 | TGTGCCAGCAGCTTGGACGCGGGATCCACCGGGACCGGGGAGCTGTTTTTT | CASSLDAGSTGTGELFF
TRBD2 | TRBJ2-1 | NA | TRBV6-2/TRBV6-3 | TGTGCCAGCAGCCCGGGACTAGCGGGAGGAAATGAGCAGTTCTTC | CASSPGLAGGNEQFF
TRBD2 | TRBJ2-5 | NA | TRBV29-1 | TGCAGCGTTGTACCTAGCGGCAAAGAGACCCAGTACTTC | CSVVPSGKETQYF
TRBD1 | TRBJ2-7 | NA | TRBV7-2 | TGTGCCAGCAGTTTACAGGGGGCGGCCTACGAGCAGTACTTC | CASSLQGAAYEQYF
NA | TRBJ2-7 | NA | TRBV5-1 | TGCGCCAGCAGTTTACTTGACGGAGGAGCCTACGAGCAGTACTTC | CASSLLDGGAYEQYF
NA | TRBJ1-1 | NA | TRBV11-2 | TGTGCCAGCAGCCTTTTTGGGGGGATGAACACTGAAGCTTTCTTT | CASSLFGGMNTEAFF
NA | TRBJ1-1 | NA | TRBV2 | TGTGCCAGCAGGAGTTCCTGGAGGGAGGGTCGAGGGACTGAAGCTTTCTTT | CASRSSWREGRGTEAFF
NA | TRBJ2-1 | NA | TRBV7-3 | TGTGCCAGCAGCTTACCGGGTCGCAATGAGCAGTTCTTC | CASSLPGRNEQFF
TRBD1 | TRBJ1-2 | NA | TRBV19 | TGTGCCAGTATTCCGACAGGGACCAACTATGGCTACACCTTC | CASIPTGTNYGYTF
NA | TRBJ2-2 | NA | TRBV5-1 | TGCGCCAGCACCCGACAGGGCTGGGAGGACGGGGAGCTGTTTTTT | CASTRQGWEDGELFF